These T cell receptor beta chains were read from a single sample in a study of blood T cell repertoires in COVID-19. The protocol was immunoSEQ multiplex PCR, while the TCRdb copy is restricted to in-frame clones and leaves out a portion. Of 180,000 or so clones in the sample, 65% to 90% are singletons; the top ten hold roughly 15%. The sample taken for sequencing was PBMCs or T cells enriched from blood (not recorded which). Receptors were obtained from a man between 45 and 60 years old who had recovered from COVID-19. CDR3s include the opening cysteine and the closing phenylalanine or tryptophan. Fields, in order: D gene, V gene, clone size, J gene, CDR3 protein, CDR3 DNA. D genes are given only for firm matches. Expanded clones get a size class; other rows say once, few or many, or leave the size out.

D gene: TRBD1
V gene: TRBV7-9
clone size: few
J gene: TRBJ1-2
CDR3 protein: CASSSVVRGDYGYTF
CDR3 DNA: TGTGCCAGCAGCTCAGTGGTCAGGGGGGACTATGGCTACACCTTC

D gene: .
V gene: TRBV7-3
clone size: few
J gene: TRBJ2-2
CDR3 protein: CASSRSGNTGELFF
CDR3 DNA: TGTGCCAGCAGCAGAAGCGGAAACACCGGGGAGCTGTTTTTT

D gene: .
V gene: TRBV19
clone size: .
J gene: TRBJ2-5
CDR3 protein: CASSIDRVGISRGRTETQYF
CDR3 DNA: TGTGCCAGTAGTATAGATCGTGTTGGGATTTCGCGGGGGCGTACGGAGACCCAGTACTTC

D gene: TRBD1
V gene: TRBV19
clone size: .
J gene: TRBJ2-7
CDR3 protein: CASGTGAGEQYF
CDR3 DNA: TGTGCCAGTGGAACAGGGGCCGGCGAGCAGTACTTC

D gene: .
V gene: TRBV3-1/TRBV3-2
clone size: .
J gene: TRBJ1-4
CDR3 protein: CASSQIDEKLFF
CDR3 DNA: TGTGCCAGCAGCCAAATCGATGAAAAACTGTTTTTT

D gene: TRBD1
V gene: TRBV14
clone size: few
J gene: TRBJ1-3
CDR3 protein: CASKGTDGNTIYF
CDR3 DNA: TGTGCCAGCAAAGGGACAGATGGAAACACCATATATTTT

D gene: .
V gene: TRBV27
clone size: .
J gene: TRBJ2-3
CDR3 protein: CASSLQPRAGVQGRADTQYF
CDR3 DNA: TGTGCCAGCAGTTTACAACCGCGCGCGGGGGTGCAGGGGAGGGCAGATACGCAGTATTTT

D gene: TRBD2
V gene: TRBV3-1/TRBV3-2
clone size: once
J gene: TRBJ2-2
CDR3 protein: CASSQASGGVAGELFF
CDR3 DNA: TGTGCCAGCAGCCAGGCTAGCGGGGGCGTAGCCGGGGAGCTGTTTTTT

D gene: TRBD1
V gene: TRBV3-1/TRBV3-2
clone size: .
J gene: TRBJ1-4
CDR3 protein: CASSQGTGWEKLFF
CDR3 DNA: TGTGCCAGCAGCCAAGGGACAGGGTGGGAAAAACTGTTTTTT

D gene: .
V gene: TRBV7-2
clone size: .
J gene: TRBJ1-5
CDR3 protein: CASSLFGTTNQPQHF
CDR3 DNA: TGTGCCAGCAGCTTGTTCGGGACAACGAATCAGCCCCAGCATTTT

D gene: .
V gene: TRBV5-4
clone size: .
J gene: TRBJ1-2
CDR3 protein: CASSPNENGDYGYTF
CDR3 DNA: TGTGCCAGCAGCCCAAATGAAAACGGGGACTATGGCTACACCTTC

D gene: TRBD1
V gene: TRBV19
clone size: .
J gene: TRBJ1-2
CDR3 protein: CASSEKGTGRVYGYTF
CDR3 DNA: TGTGCCAGTAGCGAGAAAGGGACAGGGCGGGTCTATGGCTACACCTTC

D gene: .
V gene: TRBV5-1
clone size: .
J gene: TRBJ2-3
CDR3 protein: CASSLVPTGRGDTQYF
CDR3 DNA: TGCGCCAGCAGCCTAGTACCAACGGGTCGGGGGGATACGCAGTATTTT

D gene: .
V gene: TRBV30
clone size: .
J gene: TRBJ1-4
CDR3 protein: CAWDSPGYEKLFF
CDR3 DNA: TGTGCCTGGGATTCGCCAGGGTATGAAAAACTGTTTTTT

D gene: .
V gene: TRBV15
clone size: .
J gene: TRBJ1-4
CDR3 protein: CATSRDLAGGEKLFF
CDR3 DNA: TGTGCCACCAGCAGAGATCTTGCGGGAGGCGAAAAACTGTTTTTT

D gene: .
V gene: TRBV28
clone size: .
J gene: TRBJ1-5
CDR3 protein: CASSDRSNQPQHF
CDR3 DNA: TGTGCCAGCAGTGACAGAAGCAATCAGCCCCAGCATTTT

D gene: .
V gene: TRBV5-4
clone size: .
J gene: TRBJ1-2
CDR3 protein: CASSLTGDYGYTF
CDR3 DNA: TGTGCCAGCAGCTTGACGGGGGACTATGGCTACACCTTC

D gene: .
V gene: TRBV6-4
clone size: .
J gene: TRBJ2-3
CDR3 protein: CASTITQVDTQYF
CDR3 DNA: TGTGCCAGCACCATTACCCAGGTAGATACGCAGTATTTT

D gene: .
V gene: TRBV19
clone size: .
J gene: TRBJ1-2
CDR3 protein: CASSMKARGTYGYTF
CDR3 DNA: TGTGCCAGTAGTATGAAGGCTCGGGGAACCTATGGCTACACCTTC

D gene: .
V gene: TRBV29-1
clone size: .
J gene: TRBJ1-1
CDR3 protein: CSVREDMNTEAFF
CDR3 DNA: TGCAGCGTTCGAGAAGATATGAACACTGAAGCTTTCTTT

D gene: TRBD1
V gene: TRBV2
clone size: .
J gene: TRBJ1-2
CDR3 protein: CASSEIGTAYGYTF
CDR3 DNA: TGTGCCAGCAGTGAAATCGGGACAGCCTATGGCTACACCTTC

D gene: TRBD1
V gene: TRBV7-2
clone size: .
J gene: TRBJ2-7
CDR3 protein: CASSLIEGAQQYF
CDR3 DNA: TGTGCCAGCAGCTTAATTGAGGGGGCACAGCAGTACTTC

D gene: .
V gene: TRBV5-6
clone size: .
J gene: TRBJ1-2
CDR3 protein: CASSGAGAANYGYTF
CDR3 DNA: TGTGCCAGCAGCGGCGCGGGCGCCGCTAACTATGGCTACACCTTC

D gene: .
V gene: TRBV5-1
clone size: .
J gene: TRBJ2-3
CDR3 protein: CASSWGLNTGGTDTQYF
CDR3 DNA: TGCGCCAGCAGCTGGGGGCTGAATACTGGGGGCACAGATACGCAGTATTTT

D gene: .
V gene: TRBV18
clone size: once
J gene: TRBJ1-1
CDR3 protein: CASSPDKNTEAFF
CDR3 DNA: TGTGCCAGCTCACCGGACAAGAACACTGAAGCTTTCTTT

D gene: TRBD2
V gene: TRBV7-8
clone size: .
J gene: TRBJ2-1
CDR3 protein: CASSLGTSGGSGGNEQFF
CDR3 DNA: TGTGCCAGCAGCTTAGGGACTAGCGGGGGTTCAGGGGGCAATGAGCAGTTCTTC

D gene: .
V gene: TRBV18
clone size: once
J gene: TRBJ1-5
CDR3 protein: CASTGQNNQPQHF
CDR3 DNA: TGTGCCAGCACAGGACAGAACAATCAGCCCCAGCATTTT

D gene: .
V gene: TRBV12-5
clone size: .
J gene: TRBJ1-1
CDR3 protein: CASGHSWNTEAFF
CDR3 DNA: TGTGCTAGTGGACACAGTTGGAACACTGAAGCTTTCTTT

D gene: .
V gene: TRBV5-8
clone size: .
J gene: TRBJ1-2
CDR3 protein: CASSLAGTLGYGYTF
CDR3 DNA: TGTGCCAGCAGCTTGGCGGGAACCTTGGGATATGGCTACACCTTC

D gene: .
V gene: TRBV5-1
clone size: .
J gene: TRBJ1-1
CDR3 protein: CASRGQPTLNTEAFF
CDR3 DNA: TGCGCCAGCAGAGGACAGCCGACCCTGAACACTGAAGCTTTCTTT

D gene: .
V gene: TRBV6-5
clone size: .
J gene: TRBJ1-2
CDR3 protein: CASIHPGLAYGYTF
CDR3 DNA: TGTGCCAGCATCCACCCAGGTCTCGCGTATGGCTACACCTTC

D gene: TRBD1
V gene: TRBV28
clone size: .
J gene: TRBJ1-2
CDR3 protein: CAGRTGGDGGYTF
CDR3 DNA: TGTGCCGGTAGAACAGGGGGCGATGGTGGCTACACCTTC

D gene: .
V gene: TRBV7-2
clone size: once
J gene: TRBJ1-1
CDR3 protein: CASEISYTEAFF
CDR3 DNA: TGTGCCAGCGAGATCTCGTACACTGAAGCTTTCTTT

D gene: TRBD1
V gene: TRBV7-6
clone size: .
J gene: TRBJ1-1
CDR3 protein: CASSSTGRLSAEAFF
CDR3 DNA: TGTGCCAGCAGCTCGACAGGGCGGTTGAGCGCTGAAGCTTTCTTT

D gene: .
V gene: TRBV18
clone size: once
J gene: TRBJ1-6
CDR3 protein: CASSPGRGHNSPLHF
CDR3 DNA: TGTGCCAGCTCACCTGGGCGGGGTCACAATTCACCCCTCCACTTT

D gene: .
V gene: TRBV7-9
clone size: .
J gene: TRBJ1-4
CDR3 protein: CASSLSAAGATNEKLFF
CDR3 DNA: TGTGCCAGCAGCTTGTCAGCGGCGGGGGCAACTAATGAAAAACTGTTTTTT

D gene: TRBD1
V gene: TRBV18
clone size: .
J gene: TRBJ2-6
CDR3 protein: CASSPGTGGEANVLTF
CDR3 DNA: TGTGCCAGCTCACCCGGTACAGGGGGCGAGGCCAACGTCCTGACTTTC

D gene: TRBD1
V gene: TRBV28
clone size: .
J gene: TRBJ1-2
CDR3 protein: CASSYRGLISYTF
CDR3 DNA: TGTGCCAGCAGTTACAGGGGGCTTATCAGCTACACCTTC

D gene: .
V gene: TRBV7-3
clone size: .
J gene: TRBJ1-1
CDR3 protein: CASSFGRTGKAFF
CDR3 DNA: TGTGCCAGCAGCTTTGGCAGAACGGGGAAAGCTTTCTTT

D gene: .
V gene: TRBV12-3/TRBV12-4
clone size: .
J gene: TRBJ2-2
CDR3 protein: CASSFTSAGELFF
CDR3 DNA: TGTGCCAGCAGTTTCACAAGCGCCGGGGAGCTGTTTTTT

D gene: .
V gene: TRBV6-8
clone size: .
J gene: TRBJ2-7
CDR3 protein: CASSYSNRANYEQYF
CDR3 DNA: TGTGCCAGCAGTTACTCTAACAGGGCCAACTACGAGCAGTACTTC

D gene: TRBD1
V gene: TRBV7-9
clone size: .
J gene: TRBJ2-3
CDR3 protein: CASSPGTGRWADTQYF
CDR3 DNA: TGTGCCAGCAGCCCCGGGACAGGGCGATGGGCAGATACGCAGTATTTT

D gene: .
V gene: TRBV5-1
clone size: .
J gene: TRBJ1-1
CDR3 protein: CASSLDISRGTEAFF
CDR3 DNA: TGCGCCAGCAGCTTGGACATATCACGGGGCACTGAAGCTTTCTTT

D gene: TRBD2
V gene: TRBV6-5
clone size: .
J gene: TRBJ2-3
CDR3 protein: CASSYSGARTDTQYF
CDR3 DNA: TGTGCCAGCAGTTATAGCGGGGCCCGCACAGATACGCAGTATTTT

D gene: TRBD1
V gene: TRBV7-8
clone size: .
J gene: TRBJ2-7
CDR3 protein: CASSSQRQGVLYEQYF
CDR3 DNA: TGTGCCAGCAGCTCCCAACGACAGGGCGTTTTGTACGAGCAGTACTTC